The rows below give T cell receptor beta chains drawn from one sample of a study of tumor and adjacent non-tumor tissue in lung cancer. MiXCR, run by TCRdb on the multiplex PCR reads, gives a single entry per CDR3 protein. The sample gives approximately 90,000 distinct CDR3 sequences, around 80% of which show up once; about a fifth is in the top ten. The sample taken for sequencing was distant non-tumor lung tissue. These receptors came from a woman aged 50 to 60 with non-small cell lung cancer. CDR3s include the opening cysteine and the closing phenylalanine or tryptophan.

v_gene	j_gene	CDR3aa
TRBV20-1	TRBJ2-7	CNTTGALDEQYF
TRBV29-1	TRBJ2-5	CSEARDQETQYF
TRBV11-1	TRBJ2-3	CASSLGLGGLGVTQYF
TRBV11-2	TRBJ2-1	CASSFWRAHNEQSF
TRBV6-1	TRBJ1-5	CASYPATGGMNKQPQHF
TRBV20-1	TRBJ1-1	CSADMGSDNTEAFF
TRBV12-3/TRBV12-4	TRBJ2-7	CASTSGTRGRSGSYEQYF
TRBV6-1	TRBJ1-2	CASGRDLNYGYTF
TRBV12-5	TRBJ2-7	CASGPRTGERYEQYF
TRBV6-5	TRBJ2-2	CASSYQTSGSTGELFF
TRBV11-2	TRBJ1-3	CTSSFSFDRFSGDTIYF
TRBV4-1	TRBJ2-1	CASSQEGLAYNVQFF
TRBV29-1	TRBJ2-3	CSVGRDTDTRYF
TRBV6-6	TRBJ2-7	CASSPHGPRAGGEQYF
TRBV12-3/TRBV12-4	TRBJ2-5	CVNSLFSGTSGFKTQYF
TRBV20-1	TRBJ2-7	CSAGAETYEQYF
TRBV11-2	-	CASSTGTGGTYEQFF
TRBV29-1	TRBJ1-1	CSIGGTGAFF
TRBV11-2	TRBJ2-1	CASSSLVGTVMQLF
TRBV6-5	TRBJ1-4	CASSYSGGGGEKVFF
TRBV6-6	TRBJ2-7	CASSSPQGLVYVQYF
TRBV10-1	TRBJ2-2	CASSYRHSDLSGDLFF
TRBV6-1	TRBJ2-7	CASSPVVVGENYEQYF
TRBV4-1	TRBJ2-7	CASSQTSGAISYEQYF
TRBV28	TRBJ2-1	CASSETGGYNEQFF
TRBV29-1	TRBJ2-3	CSAEDRFSTGSDTQYF
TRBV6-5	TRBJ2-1	CASSYLDRIYNEHFF
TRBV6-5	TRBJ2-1	CASMPILGGGRGNEQSF
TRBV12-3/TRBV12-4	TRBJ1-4	CASSAAKDWGEKLFF
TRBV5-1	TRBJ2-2	CASRIGAPTGELFF
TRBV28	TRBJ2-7	CVSSQDEWGQSSYEQYF
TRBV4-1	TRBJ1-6	CASSRRQGLDSPLHF
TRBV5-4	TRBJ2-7	CASSSPDRGLNEQYF
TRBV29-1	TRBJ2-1	CSVVPQGRGSYNEQFF
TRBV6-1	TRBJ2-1	CASSEADYNEQFF
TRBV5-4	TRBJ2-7	CVSSSGQGAREQYF
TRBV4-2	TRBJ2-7	CASTTGGSYEQYF
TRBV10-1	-	CARATMRETQYF
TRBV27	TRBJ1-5	CASSLSRGNSNQPQHF